This T cell receptor (beta chain) came from a study of T-cell memory formation after mild COVID-19. Study context: Clusters were largely donor specific. Study-level results: Clones from the second wave (peaking day 37) had unconfirmed SARS-CoV-2 specificity. Mostly located in CM and EM were contracting CD4+ clones, with contracting CD8+ clones located in EMRA. Some SARS-CoV-2-responding clones were already detected in memory before infection.

TCRdb independently ran MiXCR on the 5' RACE reads; one entry per CDR3 protein. This table has more than 400,000 distinct CDR3 sequences, 15% to 20% appearing once. The table lists this clonotype with a few counts. Its antigen remains unknown. CDR1 and CDR2 from the germline V gene are SNHLY and FYNNEI. Trimming shortened V by 7 bases and J by 3 bases, and 15 bases separated the two germline ends. This CDR3 is built from 14 residues. The sequence derives from an adult woman who had mild COVID-19 (a few samples of this study predate the infection). Cell type and time point are not known. V usage is TRBV2 and J usage is TRBJ2-5; D is possibly TRBD1 (6 bases). The sequenced material came from PBMCs or a T cell subset sorted from them (not recorded which). The CDR3 nucleotides read TGTGCCAGCATGTTTTTGGGACACGAAGAGACCCAGTACTTC. It translates to CASMFLGHEETQYF.